This T cell receptor (beta chain) was retrieved from a study of blood T cell repertoires in COVID-19. Overall study context: Acute-phase and convalescent COVID-19 samples originated in the United States, Italy and Spain. PBMCs, B-cell-depleted T cells, or T cells were the source of the cDNA or gDNA that made up the material.

Original processing methods: Amplification from reference gene primers served as the basis for estimated nucleated cell counts. This table comes from immunoSEQ multiplex PCR, and its TCRdb copy is limited to in-frame clones, with some not included. V and J calls plus clone size are reproduced from that table; the DNA served to infer D and trimming. The repertoire has approximately 49,000 clones, over 65% of them found once; the top ten carry roughly 10%. The CDR3 is 14 residues long. In germline, CDR1 is LNHDA, CDR2 SQIVND (reference sequence). Trimming left V 3 bases short and J 4 bases short, with 10 bases between.

What was sequenced was peripheral blood. The chain carries TRBV19 and TRBJ1-5; unclear D gene. This receptor was obtained from a woman in her 70s with acute or convalescent COVID-19. Here the CDR3 reads CASSIEGRNQPQHF. The DNA of the CDR3 is TGTGCCAGTAGTATCGAGGGCCGAAATCAGCCCCAGCATTTT.